This record looks at one TCR beta chain sequence and its context. The source of the sample is a study of blood T cell repertoires in COVID-19. For the study at large: The United States, Italy and Spain supplied acute and convalescent COVID-19 samples. Sources were T cells, B-cell-depleted T cells, or PBMCs; the material itself was cDNA or gDNA.

Germline CDR1 reads SGHDT; CDR2 reads YYEEEE. The junction had 9 bases not matched to a gene; V was cut back by 4 bases and J by 3 bases. The CDR3 extends over 16 amino acids. Source study methods: Reference gene primer amplification gave nucleated cell count estimates. Method: immunoSEQ multiplex PCR; TCRdb's copy keeps in-frame clones and lacks some. The V and J calls and the clone size are those of that table, but D and trimming were determined from the DNA. The sample carries some 190,000 clones, 70% to 85% recorded once. This receptor was taken from a woman aged 45 to 65 with acute or convalescent COVID-19. Sequences were obtained from peripheral blood. The chain carries TRBV5-6 and TRBJ2-7; 11 bases match TRBD2. The CDR3 nucleotides are TGTGCCAGCAGCCTTATTGGACTAGCGGGTAACTACGAGCAGTACTTC. Translation: CASSLIGLAGNYEQYF.